Below are 27 T cell receptor beta chains sequenced from a single sample in a study of OX40 agonist ivuxolimab in advanced cancers. Preparation of the library involved the immunoSEQ multiplex PCR assay. TCRdb obtained this table from immuneACCESS and retained in-frame rearrangements with V and J assigned. These tables miss some clones; where compared with another copy, unresolved V genes account for less than half of the shortfall, and the remainder is unexplained. This sample has around 67,000 clones in its table, and roughly nine tenths of those were observed once. The ten biggest clones cover about 1.3% of the sample. The input for sequencing was CD4+ or CD8+ T cells sorted from blood, taken in a trial of the OX40 agonist ivuxolimab. The receptors shown here come from an adult with an advanced solid tumor such as melanoma, head and neck, liver or kidney cancer.

The rearrangement uses TRBV7-2 and TRBJ2-3; unclear D gene. The CDR3 runs to 14 residues. The germline V and J ends were trimmed by 1 base and 3 bases, with 8 bases remaining between them. The V gene's germline CDR1 is SGHTA and CDR2 FQGNSA. DNA of the CDR3: TGTGCCAGCAGCTTAGTCCAGGCAACAGATACGCAGTATTTT. Translating gives CASSLVQATDTQYF.

This chain uses TRBV4-3 with TRBJ2-3; no reliable D call. Trimming took off 1 base at V and 0 bases at J, with 11 bases between the two ends. The CDR3 runs to 16 residues. Germline V gene data show CDR1 as LGHNA and CDR2 as YSLEER. The CDR3 loop reads CASSQVGRISTDTQYF. CDR3 coding DNA: TGCGCCAGCAGCCAAGTTGGCAGGATAAGCACAGATACGCAGTATTTT.

As for this clone: It is unclear where the CDR3 begins or ends on the DNA, so no DNA is shown, and the CDR3 is as TCRdb lists it. The rearrangement links TRBV12-1 to TRBJ2-7. TRBV12-1 is classified as a pseudogene. Including both end residues, the CDR3 is 15 amino acids long. The CDR3 loop reads CASSFGDGSSYEQYF.

The CDR3 sequence is CASSLNGLAGQTDTQYF. CDR3 coding DNA: TGTGCCAGCAGTTTAAATGGACTAGCGGGGCAAACAGATACGCAGTATTTT. The rearrangement links TRBV11-1 to TRBJ2-3; 12 bases are shared with TRBD2. Germline V gives CDR1 SGHAT, CDR2 FQDESV (reference sequence). This CDR3 is 17 amino acids long. With V trimmed by 6 bases and J by 3 bases, 10 bases remained unmatched.

V usage is TRBV4-1 and J usage is TRBJ2-1; possible D gene TRBD2, 5 bases. The CDR3 runs 16 residues. Germline loops: CDR1 MGHRA, CDR2 YSYEKL. The ends were cut back, 1 base at V and 6 bases at J, with 16 bases in the middle. As DNA, the CDR3 is TGCGCCAGCAGCCAAGCCCCCACCCGGGGTTTCAATGAGCAGTTCTTC. Translation gives CASSQAPTRGFNEQFF.

The genes are TRBV9 and TRBJ1-1; the D is unclear. V was shortened by 3 bases and J by 0 bases, with 6 bases between the two germline ends. CDR1 is SGDLS and CDR2 is YYNGEE in the germline V gene. The CDR3 loop spans 13 amino acids. CDR3 DNA: TGTGCCAGCAGCGACGGTGTGAACACTGAAGCTTTCTTT. The encoded protein is CASSDGVNTEAFF.

The chain couples TRBV6-5 to TRBJ2-7, with TRBD2 as a possible D gene (8 bases). CDR3 length: 15 amino acids. Germline assignment: CDR1 MNHEY and CDR2 SVGAGI. With 6 bases removed from V and 2 bases from J, the gap between germline ends came to 17 bases. The CDR3 DNA follows: TGTGCCAGCAGACTGACGGGAGGGGGCCCCTACGAGCAGTACTTC. Residues: CASRLTGGGPYEQYF.

The chain combines TRBV9 with TRBJ2-1, with 8 bases identical to TRBD2. The germline CDR1 and CDR2 sequences are SGDLS and YYNGEE. There are 14 residues in the CDR3. Trimming cost V 3 bases and J 4 bases; bases outside gene matches: 3. CDR3 region: CASSAGLAYNEQFF. The DNA for the CDR3 is TGTGCCAGCAGCGCTGGACTAGCTTACAATGAGCAGTTCTTC.

The CDR3 sequence is CASSLDSGGPNTGELFF. CDR3 in DNA: TGTGCCAGCAGCTTAGATAGCGGGGGCCCGAACACCGGGGAGCTGTTTTTT. This chain joins TRBV7-2 and TRBJ2-2; 9 nucleotides align to TRBD2. With 1 base clipped from V and 0 bases from J, the junction kept 3 bases outside the gene matches. Per germline, CDR1 SGHTA and CDR2 FQGNSA. The CDR3 has 17 residues.

The chain carries TRBV7-2 and TRBJ1-5, with D perhaps TRBD1 (6 bases). V lost 4 bases, J lost 3 bases, and 16 bases lay in between. Per germline, CDR1 SGHTA and CDR2 FQGNSA. The CDR3 extends over 16 amino acids. The CDR3 nucleotides are TGTGCCAGCAGCTCCGGTTTAGGGGGGAACAATCAGCCCCAGCATTTT. It codes for CASSSGLGGNNQPQHF.

This clone was counted a single time. CDR3 bases: TGTGCCAGCAGTGAAGCCCGGAGGACGGGCAATCAGCCCCAGCATTTT. Its translation is CASSEARRTGNQPQHF. This sequence joins TRBV6-1 and TRBJ1-5; D call uncertain. Germline-derived CDR1 and CDR2 are MNHNS and SASEGT. The CDR3 sequence is 16 residues long. Trimming took 0 bases from V and 2 from J, leaving 11 bases between them.

This clone came up once. The rearrangement joins TRBV30 to TRBJ1-6, with D unresolved. This CDR3 has 18 amino acids. Trimming took off 0 bases at V and 0 bases at J, with 15 bases between the two ends. The germline gives CDR1 GTSNPN, CDR2 SVGIG (reference sequence). This chain's CDR3 is CAWSVYQAVGSYNSPLHF. CDR3 nucleotides: TGTGCCTGGAGTGTATACCAGGCGGTCGGCTCCTATAATTCACCCCTCCACTTT. The variable domain in full, with the rest retrieved from reference TRBV30 and TRBJ1-6, is SQTIHQWPATLVQPVGSPLSLECTVEGTSNPNLYWYRQAAGRGLQLLFYSVGIGQISSEVPQNLSASRPQDRQFILSSKKLLLSDSGFYLCAWSVYQAVGSYNSPLHFGNGTRLTVT.

The J gene is TRBJ2-2, the V gene TRBV10-2; 10 positions agree with TRBD1. The length of the CDR3 is 15 residues. The germline gives CDR1 WSHSY, CDR2 SAAADI. The V segment lost 6 bases and the J segment 5 bases; nucleotides outside the gene matches: 6. For the CDR3, the DNA is TGCGCCAGCAGGGAAAGGACAGGGGGGACCGGGGAGCTGTTTTTT. Translated: CASRERTGGTGELFF.

The V and J genes are TRBV10-3 and TRBJ2-7; TRBD1 matches 10 bases. V was pared by 6 bases and J by 5 bases, with 7 bases of the junction left unmatched. Germline lookup yields CDR1 ENHRY and CDR2 SYGVKD. This CDR3 comprises 14 residues. In DNA form, the CDR3 reads TGTGCCATCAGACGTCCCGGGACAGGGGACGAGCAGTACTTC. Amino acids: CAIRRPGTGDEQYF.

This rearrangement joins TRBV5-4 to TRBJ2-3; 7 bases align to TRBD2. The V segment lost 0 bases and the J segment 0 bases; nucleotides outside the gene matches: 7. The CDR3 is 17 residues long. The germline CDR1 and CDR2 sequences are SGHNT and YYREEE (reference sequence). CDR3 coding DNA: TGTGCCAGCAGCTTGGAAGGGAGGGGCGCTAGCACAGATACGCAGTATTTT. Encoded protein: CASSLEGRGASTDTQYF.

The rearrangement joins TRBV15 to TRBJ1-6, with 7 bases matching TRBD1. The CDR3 length is 13 residues. V was clipped by 9 bases and J by 3 bases; unmatched bases: 2. Germline V lookup: CDR1 LNHNV, CDR2 YYDKDF (reference sequence). The CDR3 region has the DNA TGTGCCACTGGGACAGACTATAATTCACCCCTCCACTTT. This encodes CATGTDYNSPLHF.

This chain joins TRBV11-2 and TRBJ1-3; D gene ambiguous. The V gene lost 0 bases and the J gene lost 2 bases, with 11 bases spanning the gap. CDR3 length equals 16 residues. The germline V gene encodes CDR1 SGHAT and CDR2 FQNNGV. The CDR3 sequence is CASSLDRAGTGNTIYF. In DNA form, the CDR3 reads TGTGCCAGCAGCTTAGATCGGGCGGGGACTGGAAACACCATATATTTT.

This chain connects TRBV28 to TRBJ2-7; TRBD2 is a possible D gene (6 bases). Germline CDR1 and CDR2: MDHEN and SYDVKM. V lost 3 bases to trimming and J lost 9 bases, with 24 bases between them. The CDR3 consists of 16 residues. CDR3: CASSLGGGEPTLGQYF. CDR3 DNA: TGTGCCAGCAGTTTGGGGGGTGGAGAACCCACACTCGGGCAGTACTTC.

The rearrangement links TRBV5-5 to TRBJ1-4; 9 nucleotides line up with TRBD1. CDR3 length equals 14 residues. The germline V gene has CDR1 SGHKS and CDR2 YYEKEE (reference sequence). Germline trimming cut 0 bases from V and 8 bases from J; bases unmatched to any gene: 2. The CDR3 sequence: CASSLGQGVEKLFF. CDR3 bases: TGTGCCAGCAGCTTGGGACAGGGGGTGGAAAAACTGTTTTTT.

The rearrangement uses TRBV30 and TRBJ2-2; D is perhaps TRBD1 (6 bases). The CDR3 totals 14 residues. Germline V gene data show CDR1 as GTSNPN and CDR2 as SVGIG (reference sequence). V was cut by 4 bases and J by 5 bases, with 14 bases left in between. The CDR3 spells CAWTDDRTTGELFF. CDR3 nucleotide sequence: TGTGCCTGGACTGACGACAGGACTACCGGGGAGCTGTTTTTT.

The chain joins TRBV7-2 to TRBJ1-2, with TRBD1 matching 9 bases. Germline-derived CDR1 and CDR2 are SGHTA and FQGNSA. The trim removed 4 bases at V and 4 bases at J, leaving 4 bases unmatched. This CDR3 region has 14 residues. The CDR3 spells CASSWTGDFYGYTF. In DNA form, the CDR3 reads TGTGCCAGCAGCTGGACAGGGGATTTCTATGGCTACACCTTC.

The rearrangement uses TRBV11-2 and TRBJ2-2; D call uncertain. Germline CDR1 and CDR2: SGHAT and FQNNGV. Trimming cost V 2 bases and J 1 base, with 11 bases left between them. The CDR3 loop spans 16 amino acids. The CDR3 DNA is TGTGCCAGCAGCTTATTTAATAGCTTGAACACCGGGGAGCTGTTTTTT. It specifies CASSLFNSLNTGELFF.

J is TRBJ2-7 and V is TRBV7-2, with 7 bases identical to TRBD1. CDR1 and CDR2 from the germline V gene are SGHTA and FQGNSA. The CDR3 contains 15 residues. The V gene end was trimmed by 5 bases and the J gene end by 2 bases; junction bases not matched to a gene: 9. The CDR3 protein is CASSPRTGITYEQYF. The CDR3 DNA reads as TGTGCCAGCAGCCCCCGGACAGGTATCACCTACGAGCAGTACTTC.

The rearrangement uses TRBV7-8 and TRBJ1-2; D is possibly TRBD1 (6 bases). Germline CDR1 reads SGHVS; CDR2 reads FQNEAQ. Trimming took off 4 bases at V and 5 bases at J, with 20 bases between the two ends. The CDR3 loop spans 16 amino acids. As DNA, the CDR3 is TGTGCCAGCAGCTCCCCTAACGGGGGCGCTTATTATGGCTACACCTTC. The encoded protein is CASSSPNGGAYYGYTF.

J is TRBJ2-3 and V is TRBV4-1; D possibly corresponds to TRBD1 (5 bases). This CDR3 spans 15 amino acids. The V gene's germline CDR1 is MGHRA and CDR2 YSYEKL. The V end was cut by 2 bases, the J end by 2 bases, with 11 bases between. The CDR3 loop reads CASSQQGYNTDTQYF. Written as DNA, the CDR3 is TGCGCCAGCAGCCAACAGGGATATAACACAGATACGCAGTATTTT.

The chain couples TRBV18 to TRBJ2-7, with 9 bases aligning to TRBD1. Germline CDR1 and CDR2: KGHSH and LQKENI. V was pared by 4 bases and J by 2 bases, with 6 bases of the junction left unmatched. The CDR3 has 15 residues. CDR3 nucleotide sequence: TGTGCCAGCTCACGGGGAGGGGACAGGGCCTACGAGCAGTACTTC. The encoded protein is CASSRGGDRAYEQYF.

The chain employs TRBV7-6 and TRBJ2-2; the D call may be TRBD1 or TRBD2 (6 bases each). V lost 2 bases, J lost 4 bases, and 14 bases lay in between. This CDR3 is 16 amino acids long. Germline CDR1 reads SGHVS; CDR2 reads FNYEAQ. The CDR3 DNA follows: TGTGCCAGCAGCTTAAGTGGGGGGCGTCGCACCGGGGAGCTGTTTTTT. Encoded protein: CASSLSGGRRTGELFF. Variable domain in full (rest from reference TRBV7-6 and TRBJ2-2): GAGVSQSPRYKVTKRGQDVALRCDPISGHVSLYWYRQALGQGPEFLTYFNYEAQQDKSGLPNDRFSAERPEGSISTLTIQRTEQRDSAMYRCASSLSGGRRTGELFFGEGSRLTVL.